The present T cell receptor beta chain was sequenced within a study of radiotherapy plus CTLA-4 blockade in lung cancer. TCRdb's table, derived via immunoSEQ multiplex PCR, lists solely in-frame clones and lacks some. The table shows tens of thousands of clones, with roughly two thirds occurring only once. Trimming removed 3 bases from V and 7 bases from J; junction bases left unmatched: 4. The CDR3 has 15 amino acids. The V gene's germline CDR1 is SGHNT and CDR2 YENEEA. This clone was seen only a few times. The chain joins TRBV11-3 to TRBJ1-6; 9 positions match TRBD1. The material was peripheral blood, obtained from a patient treated with radiotherapy plus ipilimumab. The sequence came from a human donor with non-small cell lung cancer who had stable disease on radiotherapy plus ipilimumab. CDR3 amino acids: CASSFRTGANSPLHF. The CDR3 region has the DNA TGTGCCAGCAGCTTCCGGACAGGGGCAAATTCACCCCTCCACTTT.